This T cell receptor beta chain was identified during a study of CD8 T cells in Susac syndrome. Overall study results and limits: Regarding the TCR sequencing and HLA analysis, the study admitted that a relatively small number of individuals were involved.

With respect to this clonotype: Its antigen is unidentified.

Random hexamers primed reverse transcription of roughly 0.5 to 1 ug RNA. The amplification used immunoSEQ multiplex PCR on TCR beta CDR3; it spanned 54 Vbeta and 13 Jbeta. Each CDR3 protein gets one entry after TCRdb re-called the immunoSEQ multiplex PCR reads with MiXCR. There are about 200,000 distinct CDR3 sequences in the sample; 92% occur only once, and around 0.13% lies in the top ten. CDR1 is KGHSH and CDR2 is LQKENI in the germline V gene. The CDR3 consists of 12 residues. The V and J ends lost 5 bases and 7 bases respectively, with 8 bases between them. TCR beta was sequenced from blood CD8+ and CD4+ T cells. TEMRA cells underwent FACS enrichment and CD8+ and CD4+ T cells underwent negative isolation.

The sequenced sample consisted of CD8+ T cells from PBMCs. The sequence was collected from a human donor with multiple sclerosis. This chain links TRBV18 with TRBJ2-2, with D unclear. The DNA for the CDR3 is TGTGCCAGCTCAGAGGATTACGGGGAGCTGTTTTTT. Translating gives CASSEDYGELFF. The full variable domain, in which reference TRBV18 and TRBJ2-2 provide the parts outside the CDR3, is NAGVMQNPRHLVRRRGQEARLRCSPMKGHSHVYWYRQLPEEGLKFMVYLQKENIIDESGMPKERFSAEFPKEGPSILRIQQVVRGDSAAYFCASSEDYGELFFGEGSRLTVL.